The 9 T cell receptor beta chains listed next were all sequenced from one sample in a study of CD8+ T cells in alopecia areata. Specified treatment: oral pan-JAK inhibitor, 5-10 mg twice daily. Extraction of RNA preceded its reverse transcription into cDNA, which served as the sequencing template. The method was immunoSEQ multiplex PCR; TCRdb's version includes in-frame clones alone and lacks a portion of them. Of about 290,000 clones in the sample, about 62% are singletons; the top ten hold less than 2%. Sequencing used CD4+ T cells sorted from blood, obtained at week 24, from a patient treated with tofacitinib. Receptors originate from a human donor with alopecia areata.

V gene TRBV29-1 combines with J gene TRBJ2-4; 8 bases fit TRBD2. The CDR3 spans 13 residues. Germline V gene data show CDR1 as SQVTM and CDR2 as ANQGSEA. With 7 bases clipped from V and 6 bases from J, the junction kept 8 bases outside the gene matches. The CDR3 DNA sequence: TGCAGCGCTGTAGCGGGGCTGGTAAACATTCAGTACTTC. Translated, it gives CSAVAGLVNIQYF. Using reference TRBV29-1 and TRBJ2-4 for the parts outside the CDR3, the full variable domain is SAVISQKPSRDICQRGTSLTIQCQVDSQVTMMFWYRQQPGQSLTLIATANQGSEATYESGFVIDKFPISRPNLTFSTLTVSNMSPEDSSIYLCSAVAGLVNIQYFGAGTRLSVL.

The chain uses TRBV5-1 and TRBJ1-2, with D possibly TRBD1 on 6 matching bases. V dropped 0 bases and J dropped 4 bases, with 16 bases sitting between them. The CDR3 has 16 amino acids. The germline V gene encodes CDR1 SGHRS and CDR2 YFSETQ. The CDR3 is CASSLEQTGSLYGYTF. CDR3 DNA sequence: TGCGCCAGCAGCTTGGAACAGACAGGCTCCCTCTATGGCTACACCTTC.

The rearrangement joins TRBV6-5 to TRBJ2-5; D gene ambiguous. The CDR3 spans 13 residues. CDR1 is MNHEY and CDR2 is SVGAGI in the germline V gene. Between the trimmed V and J ends, which lost 8 bases and 3 bases, there was a span of 13 bases. Here the CDR3 reads CASYRGTEETQYF. For the CDR3, the DNA is TGTGCCAGCTATCGTGGAACAGAAGAGACCCAGTACTTC.

This clone was counted between two and nine times. This chain uses TRBV2 with TRBJ2-2, with D hard to call. Between the trimmed V and J ends, which lost 1 base and 6 bases, there was a span of 6 bases. Germline loops: CDR1 SNHLY, CDR2 FYNNEI. CDR3 size: 13 residues. Here the CDR3 reads CASSEVGSGELFF. CDR3 bases: TGTGCCAGCAGTGAAGTGGGTTCCGGGGAGCTGTTTTTT.

CDR3 sequence (DNA): TGTGCCAGCAGCTTGGGTGACGGCCAGGAGCAGTTCTTC. Protein: CASSLGDGQEQFF. The rearrangement links TRBV11-3 to TRBJ2-1; D unclear. Trimming removed 3 bases from V and 10 bases from J, with 13 bases in between. Germline CDR1 reads SGHNT; CDR2 reads YENEEA. CDR3 length equals 13 residues.

V and J are TRBV4-3 and TRBJ1-6; 10 positions match TRBD1. V trimming: 3 bases; J trimming: 10 bases; junction bases outside the gene matches: 9. CDR1 is LGHNA and CDR2 is YSLEER in the germline V gene. This CDR3 is 16 amino acids long. The CDR3 loop reads CASSQTRPGQGSPLHF. DNA of the CDR3: TGCGCCAGCAGCCAGACTAGGCCGGGACAGGGGTCACCCCTCCACTTT.

The chain employs TRBV7-2 and TRBJ2-1, with TRBD2 matching over 7 bases. CDR1 and CDR2 (germline): SGHTA, FQGNSA. Trimming cost V 1 base and J 8 bases; bases outside gene matches: 8. The CDR3 runs to 15 residues. For the CDR3, the DNA is TGTGCCAGCAGCTTAGTGGTGATAGCGGGCTATGAGCAGTTCTTC. Its translation: CASSLVVIAGYEQFF. The variable domain in full, completed from reference TRBV7-2 and TRBJ2-1, reads GAGVSQSPSNKVTEKGKDVELRCDPISGHTALYWYRQSLGQGLEFLIYFQGNSAPDKSGLPSDRFSAERTGGSVSTLTIQRTQQEDSAVYLCASSLVVIAGYEQFFGPGTRLTVL.

This clone was seen a few times. DNA for the CDR3: TGCGCCAGCAGCTTGGAACGGGGGGGCCGAAATGAGCAGTTCTTC. Translated: CASSLERGGRNEQFF. The V call is TRBV5-1, the J call TRBJ2-1, with TRBD2 identical over 8 bases. The CDR3 consists of 15 residues. V gave up 0 bases and J gave up 7 bases; unmatched junction bases: 6. From germline, CDR1 is SGHRS and CDR2 YFSETQ.

The chain carries TRBV30 and TRBJ2-3, with 7 bases identical to TRBD1. The CDR3 runs 13 residues. V was clipped by 1 base and J by 3 bases; unmatched bases: 1. Germline CDR1 reads GTSNPN; CDR2 reads SVGIG (reference sequence). The chain's CDR3 is CAWSGQGTDTQYF. The DNA of the CDR3 is TGTGCCTGGAGTGGACAGGGAACAGATACGCAGTATTTT.